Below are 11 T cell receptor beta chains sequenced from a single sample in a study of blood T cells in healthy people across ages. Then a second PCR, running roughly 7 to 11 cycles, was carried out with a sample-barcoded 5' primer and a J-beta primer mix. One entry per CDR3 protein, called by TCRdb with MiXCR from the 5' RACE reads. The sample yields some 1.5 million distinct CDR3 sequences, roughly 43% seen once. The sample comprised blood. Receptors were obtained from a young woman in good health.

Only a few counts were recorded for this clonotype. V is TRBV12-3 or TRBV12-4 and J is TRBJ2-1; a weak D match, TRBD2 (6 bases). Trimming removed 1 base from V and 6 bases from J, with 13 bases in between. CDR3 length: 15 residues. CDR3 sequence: CASSLGDFGGNEQFF. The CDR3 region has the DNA TGTGCCAGCAGTTTAGGGGACTTTGGGGGCAATGAGCAGTTCTTC.

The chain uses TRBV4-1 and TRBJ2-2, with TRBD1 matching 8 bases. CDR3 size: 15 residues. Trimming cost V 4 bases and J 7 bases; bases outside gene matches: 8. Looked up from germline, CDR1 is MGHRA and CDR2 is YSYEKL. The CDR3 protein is CASSPQGGLGGELFF. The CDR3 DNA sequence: TGCGCCAGCAGCCCACAGGGGGGATTGGGCGGGGAGCTGTTTTTT.

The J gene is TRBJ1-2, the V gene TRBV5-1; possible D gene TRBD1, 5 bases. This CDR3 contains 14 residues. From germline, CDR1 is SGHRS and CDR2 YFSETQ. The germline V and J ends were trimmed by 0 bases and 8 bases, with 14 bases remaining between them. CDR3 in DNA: TGCGCCAGCAGCTTGGGAGTCTCACGGGACGGCTACACCTTC. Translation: CASSLGVSRDGYTF.

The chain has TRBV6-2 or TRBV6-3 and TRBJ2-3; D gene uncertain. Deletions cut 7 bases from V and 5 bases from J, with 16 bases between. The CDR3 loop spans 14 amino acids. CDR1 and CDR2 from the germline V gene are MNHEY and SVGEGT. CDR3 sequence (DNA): TGTGCCAGCAAGTCGGTTGATTCCTTAGATACGCAGTATTTT. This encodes CASKSVDSLDTQYF.

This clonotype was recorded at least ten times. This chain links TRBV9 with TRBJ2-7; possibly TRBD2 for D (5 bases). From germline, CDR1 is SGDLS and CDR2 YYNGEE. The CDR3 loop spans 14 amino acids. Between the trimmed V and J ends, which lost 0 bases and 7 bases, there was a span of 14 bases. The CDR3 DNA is TGTGCCAGCAGCGTAGCAGGACTTGCCGCAGAGCAGTACTTC. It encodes CASSVAGLAAEQYF.

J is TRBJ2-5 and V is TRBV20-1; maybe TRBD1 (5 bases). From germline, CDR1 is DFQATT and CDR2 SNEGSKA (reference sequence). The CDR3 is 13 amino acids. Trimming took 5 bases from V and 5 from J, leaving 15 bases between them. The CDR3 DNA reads TGCAGTGCTTCGCAGGGTCCGGGTGAGACCCAGTACTTC. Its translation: CSASQGPGETQYF.

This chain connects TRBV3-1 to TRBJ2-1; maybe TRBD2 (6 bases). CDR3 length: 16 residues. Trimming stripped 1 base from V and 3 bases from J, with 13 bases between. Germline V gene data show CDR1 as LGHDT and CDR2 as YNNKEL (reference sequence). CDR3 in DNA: TGTGCCAGCAGCCAAGTGAGACTAGACCTCTACAATGAGCAGTTCTTC. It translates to CASSQVRLDLYNEQFF.

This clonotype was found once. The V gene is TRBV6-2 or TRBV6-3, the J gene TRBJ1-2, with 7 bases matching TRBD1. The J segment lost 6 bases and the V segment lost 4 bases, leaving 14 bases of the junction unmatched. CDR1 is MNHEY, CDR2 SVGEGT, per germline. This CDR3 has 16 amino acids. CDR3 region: CASSFFRQGSWHGYTF. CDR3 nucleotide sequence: TGTGCCAGCAGTTTTTTCCGACAGGGCTCATGGCATGGCTACACCTTC.

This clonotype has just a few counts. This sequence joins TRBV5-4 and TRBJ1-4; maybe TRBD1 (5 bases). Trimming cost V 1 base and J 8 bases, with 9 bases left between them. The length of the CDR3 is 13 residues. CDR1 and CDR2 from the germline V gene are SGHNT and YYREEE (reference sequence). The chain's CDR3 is CASSLQGYEKLFF. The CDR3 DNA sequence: TGTGCCAGCAGCTTGCAGGGCTACGAAAAACTGTTTTTT.

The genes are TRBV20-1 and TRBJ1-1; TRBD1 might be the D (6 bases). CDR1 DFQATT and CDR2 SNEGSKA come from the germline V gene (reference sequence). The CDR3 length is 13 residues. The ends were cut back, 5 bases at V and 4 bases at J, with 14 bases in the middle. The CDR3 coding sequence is TGCAGTGCTCGACAACAGGGTCCCACTGAAGCTTTCTTT. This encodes CSARQQGPTEAFF.

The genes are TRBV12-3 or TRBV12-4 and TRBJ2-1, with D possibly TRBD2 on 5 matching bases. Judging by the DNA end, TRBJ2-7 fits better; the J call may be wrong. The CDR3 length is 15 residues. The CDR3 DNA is TGTGCCAGCAGTCCGGACGGAGGCTCCTACAATGAGCAGTACTTC. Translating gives CASSPDGGSYNEQYF.